This T cell receptor beta chain was sequenced for a study of T cells in Graves' hyperthyroidism and ophthalmopathy (dated by TCRdb to about 2019). Turning to the overall study: Peripheral blood samples were taken at the time of initial diagnosis, prior to any treatment. Prospective prediction of ophthalmopathy was tested in an independent validation cohort of 18 hyperthyroidism patients and some 17 patients who later progressed to ophthalmopathy. The roughly 90 discovery patients were divided at random into training and test sets in a 7:3 ratio. According to the paper, TCR Vbeta CDR3 sequencing was carried out on 120 to 150 peripheral blood samples, which came from fewer than 50 ophthalmopathy, 75 or so hyperthyroidism and about 17 progressor patients. After blood sampling, hyperthyroidism patients were treated with methimazole at a starting dose of 30 mg daily, and ophthalmopathy patients were treated with high-dose intravenous methylprednisolone. A discovery cohort of roughly 96 patients, roughly 45 with Graves' ophthalmopathy and approximately 55 with stable Graves' hyperthyroidism, was used to find distinguishing TCR V-J signatures. In about 6 Graves' hyperthyroidism patients, the study also compared T-cell repertoires from thyroid tissue with T-cell repertoires from blood.

The TCR beta CDR3 regions were amplified from RNA transcripts. For the first round of RT-PCR on the TCR CDR3, the HTBI primer set was used together with the Qiagen OneStep RT-PCR kit. Libraries were constructed in a second round of multiplex PCR, after which size selection and purification were carried out. Libraries were sequenced paired-end with 100 bp reads on an Illumina HiSeq2000. As for how the authors treated the data: SOAPnuke was used to process the raw data, with reads discarded if the reads contained adapters or uncalled bases, had a mean Phred below 15, or lacked an exact constant-primer or identifier match. COPE v1.2.5 was used to merge high-quality paired reads, and clonotypes were defined as unique nucleotide sequences. MiTCR v1.1 was used to align the clonotypes against IMGT TRBV, TRBD and TRBJ reference segments. Only V-J combinations with frequency above 0.0001, covering 98% to 99.2% of repertoires, were analysed. The TCS score was defined as F50 (clonal expansion) divided by E x V (chaos), with BLOSUM62-based TCRdist calculated between CDR3 peptides within each V-J. Welch's t-statistics and random forest reduced 450 to 600 V-J features to about 12, which were used in a naive Bayes classifier (R e1071). The raw public reads went through TCRdb reprocessing: fastp at Q25, MiXCR clone calling, in-frame beta chains kept. Entries that share a CDR3 protein sequence are merged under the most common genes and DNA. These V and J calls derive from TCRdb rather than the authors' analysis. Counted in this sample were about 600,000 distinct CDR3 sequences; roughly 15% of them appeared once. The top ten hold about 3.5% of the sample.

Moderately to severely active disease, a Clinical Activity Score of at least 3, a NOSPECS grade of at least 4, and a duration under 3 months were present in ophthalmopathy patients. Any patient with an uncontrolled infection, another autoimmune disease, pregnancy or lactation was excluded. Diagnoses relied on clinical symptoms, serum thyroxine and TRAb, thyroid ultrasound and orbital computed tomography. PBMCs were isolated from about 9.2 ml of fresh peripheral blood by Ficoll-Paque density gradient centrifugation. Total RNA was extracted with Trizol reagent, and quality was checked on an Agilent 2100 Bioanalyzer. A few counts support this clonotype. Its specific antigen is unknown. Base qualities are missing; no much larger clone stands one base away. Paper-wide results and their limitations: Most expanded thyroid clonotypes (frequency above 0.001) were also found in blood, which suggests that blood repertoires may mirror thyroid immune responses. In cross-validation, a model built on a 13 V-J signature told ophthalmopathy apart from stable hyperthyroidism with about 90% sensitivity and roughly 82% specificity, and in testing the same model reached 80%/75%. Sample size was not statistically predetermined, and blinding of investigators to group allocation was not performed. During validation, the model predicted progression to ophthalmopathy a median of around 7 months ahead of onset, with around 65% sensitivity and around 72% specificity.

V is clipped by 6 bases and J by 11 bases, and the sequence between their germline boundaries is 17 bases long. CDR3 length: 14 amino acids, cysteine to phenylalanine. Just CDR3 DNA is preserved here, 42 bases in frame from base 1. CDR1 MNHNS and CDR2 SASEGT were looked up in the germline V gene. What was sequenced was blood. The TCR comes from a woman aged 40 to 49 with Graves' ophthalmopathy. The receptor chain draws on TRBV6-1 and TRBJ1-6, with the D gene not confidently named. The bases read TGTGCCAGCAGCCCCGACGGCCGAGCAGCACCCCTCCACTTT. The translation is CASSPDGRAAPLHF.